The present T cell receptor beta chain was sequenced within a study of cytomegalovirus exposure and HLA in healthy donors. It was with 60 Vbeta and 13 Jbeta primers that the PCR ran. TCRdb's copy holds only in-frame clones and misses some; the assay was immunoSEQ multiplex PCR. The data contain about 250,000 clones, 80% to 90% of them singletons. A note on this clone: The antigen is unknown.

Broader study findings: Whilst most TCR sequences proved rare, a subset of public TCRs occurred across many donors. Using the classifier, cytomegalovirus status was reportedly diagnosed with high specificity and sensitivity.

The receptor was isolated from a girl aged 2-15 years in good health and CMV-seronegative. Sequenced material: PBMCs.

The CDR3 region has the DNA TGCGCCAGCAGCTCCGCAGCGGGAGAGGGGTACGAGCAGTACTTC. Its protein product is CASSSAAGEGYEQYF. The rearrangement links TRBV5-1 to TRBJ2-7; 8 bases agree with TRBD2. V shed 3 bases and J 4 bases; nucleotides not matched to a gene: 9. Germline CDR1 is SGHRS and CDR2 is YFSETQ. The CDR3 totals 15 residues.